The clone carrying this TCR beta chain was seen only once. The antigen is not known. The CDR3 is 14 residues long. Germline assignment: CDR1 SGHDT and CDR2 YYEEEE. Trimming removed 1 base from V and 5 bases from J; junction bases left unmatched: 3. This sample is part of a study of cytomegalovirus exposure and HLA in healthy donors. Clones were read by immunoSEQ multiplex PCR, and TCRdb kept only the in-frame ones, dropping some. The table includes about 160,000 clones, roughly 86% detected once. Study findings and constraints: Some TCR beta chains (more than 150 of them) were listed as cytomegalovirus-associated.

Sequencing was carried out using PBMCs. The sequence was obtained from a woman aged 18-30 years in good health and CMV-seropositive. The rearrangement links TRBV5-6 to TRBJ2-3; 8 positions agree with TRBD1. CDR3 sequence (DNA): TGTGCCAGCAGCTTGCAGGGGGCGGGAGATACGCAGTATTTT. Its protein product is CASSLQGAGDTQYF.